These T cell receptor beta chains were read from a single sample in a study of cytomegalovirus exposure and HLA in healthy donors. TCRdb keeps only in-frame clones here, not all; method: immunoSEQ multiplex PCR. Of 100,000 to 150,000 clones in the sample, under 90% are singletons; the top ten hold roughly 4%. Sequenced: PBMCs. These receptors came from a middle-aged woman in good health and CMV-seronegative. Both conserved end residues are part of each CDR3. The D gene is left open where the match is weak. Some rows have no size entry. The others give once, few or many, or a class for an expanded clone.

D gene: TRBD2
V gene: TRBV19
J gene: TRBJ2-5
clone size: .
CDR3 DNA: TGTGCCAGTAGTCCGGGACTAGCGGGGGTTCAAGAGACCCAGTACTTC
CDR3 protein: CASSPGLAGVQETQYF

D gene: TRBD2
V gene: TRBV14
J gene: TRBJ2-1
clone size: .
CDR3 DNA: TGTGCCACCAGGCAAAGCGGGAGGCTGAATGAGCAGTTCTTC
CDR3 protein: CATRQSGRLNEQFF

D gene: TRBD1
V gene: TRBV13
J gene: TRBJ1-3
clone size: .
CDR3 DNA: TGTGCCAGCAGCTTACGGGACAGGGGGGAAAACACCATATATTTT
CDR3 protein: CASSLRDRGENTIYF

D gene: TRBD2
V gene: TRBV7-9
J gene: TRBJ2-7
clone size: .
CDR3 DNA: TGTGCCAGCAGTAGCGGGAGTTCCGAGCAGTACTTC
CDR3 protein: CASSSGSSEQYF

D gene: .
V gene: TRBV4-3
J gene: TRBJ2-7
clone size: many
CDR3 DNA: TGCGCCAGCAGCCAAGATCGAACTAGTCCTACCTACGAGCAGTACTTC
CDR3 protein: CASSQDRTSPTYEQYF

D gene: .
V gene: TRBV7-9
J gene: TRBJ2-7
clone size: once
CDR3 DNA: TGTGCCAGCAGCTTGGGGACATCCGAGCAGTACTTC
CDR3 protein: CASSLGTSEQYF

D gene: .
V gene: TRBV6-5
J gene: TRBJ1-1
clone size: .
CDR3 DNA: TGTGCCAGCAGCCCCACAGGGAGTAGGGCTGAAGCTTTCTTT
CDR3 protein: CASSPTGSRAEAFF

D gene: TRBD1
V gene: TRBV7-6
J gene: TRBJ2-7
clone size: many
CDR3 DNA: TGTGCCATCAATACCGGGACAGGGATGTACTTC
CDR3 protein: CAINTGTGMYF

D gene: .
V gene: TRBV29-1
J gene: TRBJ1-1
clone size: .
CDR3 DNA: TGCAGCGTTGGGGCCGGGACTATGAACACTGAAGCTTTCTTT
CDR3 protein: CSVGAGTMNTEAFF

D gene: .
V gene: TRBV7-2
J gene: TRBJ2-7
clone size: once
CDR3 DNA: TGTGCCAGCAGCTTTGTGGGCATTAACTACGAGCAGTACTTC
CDR3 protein: CASSFVGINYEQYF